These 7 T cell receptor beta chains share one sample of origin, sequenced in a study of OX40 agonist ivuxolimab in advanced cancers. Profiling relied on immunoSEQ multiplex PCR, and the TCRdb table lists in-frame clones only, not all of them. The sample contains around 20,000 clones, 84% of which appear only once. Here the sequenced sample was CD4+ or CD8+ T cells sorted from blood, taken in a trial of the OX40 agonist ivuxolimab. Receptors were obtained from an adult with an advanced solid tumor such as melanoma, head and neck, liver or kidney cancer.

This clone came up once. CDR3 sequence reads: CASSSSGTSGRAGYNEQFF. The CDR3 DNA sequence: TGTGCCAGCAGCTCTTCTGGGACTAGCGGGAGGGCCGGGTACAATGAGCAGTTCTTC. This chain links TRBV28 with TRBJ2-1; 16 bases fit TRBD2. The CDR3 has 19 residues. The V gene end was trimmed by 6 bases and the J gene end by 4 bases; junction bases not matched to a gene: 12. Germline V gives CDR1 MDHEN, CDR2 SYDVKM. The variable domain in full, with the rest retrieved from reference TRBV28 and TRBJ2-1, is DVKVTQSSRYLVKRTGEKVFLECVQDMDHENMFWYRQDPGLGLRLIYFSYDVKMKEKGDIPEGYSVSREKKERFSLILESASTNQTSMYLCASSSSGTSGRAGYNEQFFGPGTRLTVL.

This rearrangement joins TRBV20-1 to TRBJ2-2, with D unclear. This CDR3 spans 11 amino acids. Trimming pared 3 bases from V and 7 bases from J, leaving 6 bases between. In germline, CDR1 is DFQATT, CDR2 SNEGSKA (reference sequence). Here the CDR3 reads CSASVGGELFF. In DNA, the CDR3 is TGCAGTGCTAGCGTCGGCGGGGAGCTGTTTTTT.

By share, this clone counts as medium-sized. The chain combines TRBV9 with TRBJ2-1; D unresolved. Trimming left V 0 bases short and J 6 bases short, with 10 bases between. CDR3 size: 14 residues. Germline V gives CDR1 SGDLS, CDR2 YYNGEE. CDR3 bases: TGTGCCAGCAGCGTAGGTGGAGCACCCAATGAGCAGTTCTTC. Translation: CASSVGGAPNEQFF.

The chain has TRBV30 and TRBJ2-1, with D uncertain. V was trimmed by 1 base and J by 0 bases, leaving 4 bases between them. The CDR3 has 13 amino acids. Per the germline V gene, CDR1 is GTSNPN and CDR2 is SVGIG (reference sequence). CDR3 in amino acids: CAWSEHSYNEQFF. The CDR3 DNA sequence: TGTGCCTGGAGTGAACACTCCTACAATGAGCAGTTCTTC.

The chain uses TRBV6-4 and TRBJ2-7; D is unresolved. In germline, CDR1 is MRHNA, CDR2 SNTAGT. The CDR3 totals 13 residues. The V gene lost 3 bases and the J gene lost 2 bases, with 8 bases spanning the gap. CDR3 bases: TGTGCCAGCAGTGAAGCAACCCCCTACGAGCAGTACTTC. It translates to CASSEATPYEQYF.

This clone was observed a handful of times. This chain uses TRBV9 with TRBJ2-1, with D perhaps being TRBD1 or TRBD2 (5 bases each). V was shortened by 0 bases and J by 7 bases, with 20 bases between the two germline ends. The germline gives CDR1 SGDLS, CDR2 YYNGEE. The CDR3 runs to 17 residues. CDR3: CASSVDDGAARLNEQFF. As DNA, the CDR3 is TGTGCCAGCAGCGTAGATGACGGGGCGGCAAGGCTTAATGAGCAGTTCTTC.

This clone appeared a few times. The chain has TRBV27 and TRBJ2-2, with D unresolved. The germline CDR1 and CDR2 sequences are MNHEY and SMNVEV (reference sequence). V lost 1 base to trimming and J lost 4 bases, with 10 bases between them. The CDR3 extends over 15 amino acids. For the CDR3, the DNA is TGTGCCAGCAGTTTATTCCCCGGCACCACCGGGGAGCTGTTTTTT. Translation: CASSLFPGTTGELFF.